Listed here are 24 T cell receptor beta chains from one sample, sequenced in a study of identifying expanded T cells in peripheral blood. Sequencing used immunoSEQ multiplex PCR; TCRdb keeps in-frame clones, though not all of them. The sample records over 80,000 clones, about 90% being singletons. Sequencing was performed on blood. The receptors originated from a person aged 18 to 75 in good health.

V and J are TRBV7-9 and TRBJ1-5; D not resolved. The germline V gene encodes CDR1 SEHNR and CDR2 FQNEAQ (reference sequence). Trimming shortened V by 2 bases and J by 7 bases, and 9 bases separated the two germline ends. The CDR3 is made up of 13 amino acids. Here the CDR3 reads CASSLTGEQPQHF. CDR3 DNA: TGTGCCAGCAGCTTAACTGGTGAGCAGCCCCAGCATTTT.

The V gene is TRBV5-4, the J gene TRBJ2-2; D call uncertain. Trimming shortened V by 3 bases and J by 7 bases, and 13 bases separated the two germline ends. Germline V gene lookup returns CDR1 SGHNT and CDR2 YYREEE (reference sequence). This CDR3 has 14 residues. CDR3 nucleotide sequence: TGTGCCAGCAGCTACCGGGCCTCCAGCGGGGAGCTGTTTTTT. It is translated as CASSYRASSGELFF.

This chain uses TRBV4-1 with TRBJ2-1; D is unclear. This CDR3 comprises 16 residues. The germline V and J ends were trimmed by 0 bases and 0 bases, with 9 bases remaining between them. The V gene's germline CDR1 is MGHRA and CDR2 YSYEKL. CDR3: CASSQEPFSSYNEQFF. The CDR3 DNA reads TGCGCCAGCAGCCAAGAACCGTTTAGCTCCTACAATGAGCAGTTCTTC.

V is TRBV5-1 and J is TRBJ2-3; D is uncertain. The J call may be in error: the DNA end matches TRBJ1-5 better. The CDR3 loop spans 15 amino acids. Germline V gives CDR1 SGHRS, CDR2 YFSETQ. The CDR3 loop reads CASSLGLRIGDTQHF. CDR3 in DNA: TGCGCCAGCAGCTTGGGGCTCCGGATTGGAGATACGCAGCATTTT.

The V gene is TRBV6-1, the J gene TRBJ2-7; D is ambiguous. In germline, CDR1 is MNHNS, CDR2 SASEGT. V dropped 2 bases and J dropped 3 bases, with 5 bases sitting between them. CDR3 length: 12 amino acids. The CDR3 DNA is TGTGCCAGCAGTGAACATGTCTACGAGCAGTACTTC. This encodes CASSEHVYEQYF.

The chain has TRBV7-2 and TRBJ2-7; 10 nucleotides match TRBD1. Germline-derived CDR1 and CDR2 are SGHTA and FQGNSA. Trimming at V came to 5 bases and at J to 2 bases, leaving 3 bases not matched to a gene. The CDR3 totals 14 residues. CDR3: CASSPGTGAYEQYF. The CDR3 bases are TGTGCCAGCAGCCCGGGGACAGGGGCCTACGAGCAGTACTTC.

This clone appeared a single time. The CDR3 reads CASSEAQVDQPQHF. Written as DNA, the CDR3 is TGTGCCAGCAGTGAAGCCCAAGTTGATCAGCCCCAGCATTTT. The chain joins TRBV6-1 to TRBJ1-5, with D unclear. Germline values: CDR1 MNHNS, CDR2 SASEGT. Between the trimmed V and J ends, which lost 0 bases and 5 bases, there was a span of 8 bases. This CDR3 contains 14 residues.

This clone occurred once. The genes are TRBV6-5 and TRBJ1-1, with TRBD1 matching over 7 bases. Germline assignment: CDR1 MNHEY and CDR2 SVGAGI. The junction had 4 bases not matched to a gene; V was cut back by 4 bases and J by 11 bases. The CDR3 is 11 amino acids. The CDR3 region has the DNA TGTGCCAGCAGTTTCGGGACAGACGCTTTCTTT. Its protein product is CASSFGTDAFF.

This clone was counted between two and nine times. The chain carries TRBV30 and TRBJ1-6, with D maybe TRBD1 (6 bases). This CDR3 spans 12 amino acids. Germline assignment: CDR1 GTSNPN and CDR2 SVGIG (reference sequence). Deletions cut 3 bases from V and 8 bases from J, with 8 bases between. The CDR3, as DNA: TGTGCCTGGAGGGACAGATATTCACCCCTCCACTTT. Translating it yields CAWRDRYSPLHF.

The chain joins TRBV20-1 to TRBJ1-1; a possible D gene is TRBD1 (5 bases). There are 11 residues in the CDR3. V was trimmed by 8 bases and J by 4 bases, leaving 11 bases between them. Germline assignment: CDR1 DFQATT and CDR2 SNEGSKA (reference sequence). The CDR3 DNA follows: TGCAGTCCTACGGGGGGCACTGAAGCTTTCTTT. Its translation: CSPTGGTEAFF.

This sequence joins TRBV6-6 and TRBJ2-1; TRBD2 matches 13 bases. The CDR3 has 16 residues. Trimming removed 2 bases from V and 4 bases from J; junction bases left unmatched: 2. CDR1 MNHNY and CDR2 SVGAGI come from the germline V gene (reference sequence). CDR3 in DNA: TGTGCCAGCAGTTACAGACTAGCGGGGGGTTACAATGAGCAGTTCTTC. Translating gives CASSYRLAGGYNEQFF.

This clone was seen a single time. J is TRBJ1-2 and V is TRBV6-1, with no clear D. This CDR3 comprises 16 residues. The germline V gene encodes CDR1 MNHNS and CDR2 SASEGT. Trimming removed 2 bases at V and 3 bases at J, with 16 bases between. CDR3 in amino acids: CASSENSRIPYYGYTF. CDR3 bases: TGTGCCAGCAGTGAAAACTCCAGAATCCCCTACTATGGCTACACCTTC.

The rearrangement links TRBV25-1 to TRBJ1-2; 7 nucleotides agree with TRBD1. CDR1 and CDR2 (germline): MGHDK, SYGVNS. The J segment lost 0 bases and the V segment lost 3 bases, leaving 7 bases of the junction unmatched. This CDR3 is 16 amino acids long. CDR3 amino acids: CASSDWSGGTNYGYTF. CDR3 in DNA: TGTGCCAGCAGTGATTGGTCAGGGGGTACTAACTATGGCTACACCTTC.

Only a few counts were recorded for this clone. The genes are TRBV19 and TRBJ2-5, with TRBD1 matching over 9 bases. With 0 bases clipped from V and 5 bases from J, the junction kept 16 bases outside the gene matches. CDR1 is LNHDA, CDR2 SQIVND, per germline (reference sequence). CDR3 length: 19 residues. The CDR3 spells CASSIDPLRRTGERETQYF. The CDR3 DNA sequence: TGTGCCAGTAGTATAGATCCCCTCCGACGGACAGGGGAAAGGGAGACCCAGTACTTC.

CDR3 in DNA: TGTGCCAGCAAACGGGGCGTGGGAGTCGGCTATGGCTACACCTTC. This codes for CASKRGVGVGYGYTF. This chain links TRBV2 with TRBJ1-2, with D possibly matching TRBD1 (5 bases). This CDR3 has 15 amino acids. Germline V lookup: CDR1 SNHLY, CDR2 FYNNEI. The V gene lost 7 bases and the J gene lost 4 bases, with 19 bases spanning the gap.

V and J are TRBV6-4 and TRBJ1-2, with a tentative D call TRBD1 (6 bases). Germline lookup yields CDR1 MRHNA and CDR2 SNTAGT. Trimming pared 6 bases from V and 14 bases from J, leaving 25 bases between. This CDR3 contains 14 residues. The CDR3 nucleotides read TGTGCCAGCAGATCCAAAACAGGGAGGCCTCTATTGACCTTC. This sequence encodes CASRSKTGRPLLTF.

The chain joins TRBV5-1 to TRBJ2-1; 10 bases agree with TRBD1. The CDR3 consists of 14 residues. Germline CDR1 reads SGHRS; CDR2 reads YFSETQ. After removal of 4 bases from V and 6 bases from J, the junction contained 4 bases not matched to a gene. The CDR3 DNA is TGCGCCAGCAGCGCAGGACAGGGGGGCAATGAGCAGTTCTTC. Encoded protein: CASSAGQGGNEQFF.

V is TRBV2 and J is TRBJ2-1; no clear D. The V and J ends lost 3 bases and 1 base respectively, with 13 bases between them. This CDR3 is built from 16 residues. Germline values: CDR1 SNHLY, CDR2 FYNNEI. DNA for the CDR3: TGTGCCAGCAGTGACTTACTGGTAACTTCCTACAATGAGCAGTTCTTC. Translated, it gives CASSDLLVTSYNEQFF.

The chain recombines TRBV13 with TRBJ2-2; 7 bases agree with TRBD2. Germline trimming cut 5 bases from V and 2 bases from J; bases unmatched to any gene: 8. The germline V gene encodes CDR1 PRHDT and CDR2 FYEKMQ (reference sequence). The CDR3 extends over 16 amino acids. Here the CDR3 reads CASSPLRGRNTGELFF. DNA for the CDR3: TGTGCCAGCAGCCCCCTGCGGGGGAGAAACACCGGGGAGCTGTTTTTT.

CDR3 amino acids: CSGKTGVPQETQYF. CDR3 nucleotides: TGCAGCGGAAAGACAGGGGTGCCACAAGAGACCCAGTACTTC. The chain is built from TRBV29-1 and TRBJ2-5, with TRBD1 matching 8 bases. Germline V CDR1 and CDR2: SQVTM, ANQGSEA. The CDR3 runs 14 residues. J lost 2 bases, V lost 7 bases, and 9 bases had no gene match. The full variable domain, in which reference TRBV29-1 and TRBJ2-5 provide the parts outside the CDR3, is SAVISQKPSRDICQRGTSLTIQCQVDSQVTMMFWYRQQPGQSLTLIATANQGSEATYESGFVIDKFPISRPNLTFSTLTVSNMSPEDSSIYLCSGKTGVPQETQYFGPGTRLLVL.

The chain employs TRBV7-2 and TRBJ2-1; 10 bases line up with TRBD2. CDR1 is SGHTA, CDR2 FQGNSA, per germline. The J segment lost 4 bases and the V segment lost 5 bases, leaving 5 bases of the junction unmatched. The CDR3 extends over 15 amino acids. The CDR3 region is CASSLTSGVYNEQFF. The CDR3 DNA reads TGTGCCAGCAGCCTTACTAGCGGGGTTTACAATGAGCAGTTCTTC.

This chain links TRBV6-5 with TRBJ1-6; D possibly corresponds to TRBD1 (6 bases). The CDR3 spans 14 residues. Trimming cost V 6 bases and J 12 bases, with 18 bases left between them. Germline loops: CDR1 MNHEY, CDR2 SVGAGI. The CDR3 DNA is TGTGCCAGCAGAACACAGGGTGGAGGCTTACCCCTCCACTTT. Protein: CASRTQGGGLPLHF.

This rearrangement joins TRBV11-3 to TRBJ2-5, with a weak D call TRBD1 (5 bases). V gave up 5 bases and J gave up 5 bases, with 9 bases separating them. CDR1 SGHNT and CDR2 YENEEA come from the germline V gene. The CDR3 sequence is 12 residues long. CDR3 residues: CASSPGYETQYF. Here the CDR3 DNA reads TGTGCCAGCAGCCCAGGGTATGAGACCCAGTACTTC.

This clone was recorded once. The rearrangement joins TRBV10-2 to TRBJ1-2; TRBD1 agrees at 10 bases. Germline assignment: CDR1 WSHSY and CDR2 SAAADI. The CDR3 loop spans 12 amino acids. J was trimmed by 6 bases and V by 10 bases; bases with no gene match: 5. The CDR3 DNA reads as TGCGCCACCGGGACAGGGGTTGATGGCTACACCTTC. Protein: CATGTGVDGYTF.